This is a list of T cell receptor beta chains from one sample in a study of human T cells and chemical hapten exposure. TCRdb reprocessed the RACE reads with MiXCR, giving one entry per CDR3 protein. The sample lists some 50,000 distinct CDR3 sequences, 3.5% to 5% occurring once. Input material: whole blood. Receptors originate from a human donor in good health. Some clones in this sample may be carry-over from other donors' samples. CDR3s include the opening cysteine and the closing phenylalanine or tryptophan. A D gene is named only where the DNA matches it firmly. Some rows have no size entry. The others give once, few or many, or a class for an expanded clone.

DNA	CDR3	size	J	V	D
TGCGCCAGCAAGTCCGGGGTCGGGTCCACCGGCGAGCAGTACTTC	CASKSGVGSTGEQYF	many	TRBJ2-7	TRBV5-1	-
TGTGCCAGCAGTTTGGCAGGGGGTTATGAGCAGTTCTTC	CASSLAGGYEQFF	few	TRBJ2-1	TRBV28	TRBD1
TGTGCCAGCAGCCCCCTCGGCAGTTACACCTACGAGCAGTACTTC	CASSPLGSYTYEQYF	many	TRBJ2-7	TRBV3-1	-
TGCAGTGCTAGAGTCGAGTTTAGGACTAATGAAAAACTGTTTTTT	CSARVEFRTNEKLFF	many	TRBJ1-4	TRBV20-1	-
TGTGCCAGTGGAGCCGGGGTGAACAATCAGCCCCAGCATTTT	CASGAGVNNQPQHF	many	TRBJ1-5	TRBV2	-
TGCGCCAGCAGCTTGGGGACAGGGACCGGGGAGCTGTTTTTT	CASSLGTGTGELFF	-	TRBJ2-2	TRBV5-1	TRBD1
TGTGCCAGCAGTTTCCAGGGGGAGGCTGAAGCTTTCTTT	CASSFQGEAEAFF	many	TRBJ1-1	TRBV27	TRBD1
TGTGCCAGCAGCCTTGAGCGGACCTCCTACAATGAGCAGTTCTTC	CASSLERTSYNEQFF	-	TRBJ2-1	TRBV3-1	-
TGTGCCAGCAGCTTAGGGGCCGGGGGCTCCTACAATGAGCAGTTCTTC	CASSLGAGGSYNEQFF	few	TRBJ2-1	TRBV13	-
TGTGCCAGCAGCTTTACTAGCGGGAGTAATGAGCAGTTCTTC	CASSFTSGSNEQFF	many	TRBJ2-1	TRBV7-9	TRBD2
TGTGCCAGCAGCTTAGGCCCTGGTGGGAGGACTGAAGCTTTCTTT	CASSLGPGGRTEAFF	many	TRBJ1-1	TRBV11-2	-
TGTGCCAGCAGCCCCTGGGGAGCGGGAGGCCCTTTGAATGAGCAGTTCTTC	CASSPWGAGGPLNEQFF	many	TRBJ2-1	TRBV14	TRBD2
TGCAGTGCTCTTCCCCGGGGGGCAGGGACTGAAGCTTTCTTT	CSALPRGAGTEAFF	many	TRBJ1-1	TRBV20-1	-
TGTGCCAGCAGCTTACCTCGACTAGCGGGCACAGATACGCAGTATTTT	CASSLPRLAGTDTQYF	-	TRBJ2-3	TRBV7-2	TRBD2
TGTGCCAGCAGTCCCGGGGACAGGGGGCAAGAGACCCAGTACTTC	CASSPGDRGQETQYF	many	TRBJ2-5	TRBV6-6	TRBD1
TGTGCCAGCAGGGCCCACAGCAACTCCTACAATGAGCAGTTCTTC	CASRAHSNSYNEQFF	few	TRBJ2-1	TRBV6-2/TRBV6-3	-
TGTGCCAGCAGCATACTAGCGGACAATGAGCAGTTCTTC	CASSILADNEQFF	-	TRBJ2-1	TRBV28	TRBD2
TGCAGCGTTCGGCCCTCTGGGGCCAACGTCCTGACTTTC	CSVRPSGANVLTF	many	TRBJ2-6	TRBV29-1	-
TGTGCCACCAGTGATACAACCAGGGAACCAGATACGCAGTATTTT	CATSDTTREPDTQYF	many	TRBJ2-3	TRBV24-1	-
TGTGCCAGCAGCTTAGAAGGAGATAACACTGAAGCTTTCTTT	CASSLEGDNTEAFF	few	TRBJ1-1	TRBV7-2	-
TGCAGCGTTATCGAGGGAATCCGCGTAGCTTTCTTT	CSVIEGIRVAFF	many	TRBJ1-1	TRBV29-1	-
TGTGCCAGCAGTTCCCCTAAGCCGGGACTCACGGTCGACGAGCAGTACTTC	CASSSPKPGLTVDEQYF	few	TRBJ2-7	TRBV28	-
TGTGCCAGCAGCGCCCGCTGGGGGGAGGGCCCAGATACGCAGTATTTT	CASSARWGEGPDTQYF	few	TRBJ2-3	TRBV9	TRBD2
TGTGCCAGCAGCTTAGAGGGGGAAACCAAAAATTCACCCCTCCACTTT	CASSLEGETKNSPLHF	many	TRBJ1-6	TRBV13	-
TGTGCCAGCTGCAAGACTAGCAGAAGCACAGATACGCAGTATTTT	CASCKTSRSTDTQYF	few	TRBJ2-3	TRBV4-2	TRBD2
TGTGCCAGTAGTATACAGGGGTCCCTCTCCTACAATGAGCAGTTCTTC	CASSIQGSLSYNEQFF	many	TRBJ2-1	TRBV19	-
TGTGCCAGCTCACCACCCCTCATGAGGGAGGGTGCCTACGAGCAGTACTTC	CASSPPLMREGAYEQYF	few	TRBJ2-7	TRBV18	TRBD2
TGTGCCAGCAGTTACTCTCGGCGGGGGGAGCTGTTTTTT	CASSYSRRGELFF	many	TRBJ2-2	TRBV6-5	-
TGTGCCAGCAGCTTATGGGGTGCTAGCAATCAGCCCCAGCATTTT	CASSLWGASNQPQHF	many	TRBJ1-5	TRBV11-2	-
TGCGCCAGCAGCTTGGTACCAGGGGATGGCTACACCTTC	CASSLVPGDGYTF	many	TRBJ1-2	TRBV5-1	-
TGCAGCGTTGAAGATCCGGGCGGGAGCACAGATACGCAGTATTTT	CSVEDPGGSTDTQYF	many	TRBJ2-3	TRBV29-1	-
TGTGCCAGCAGCCCAGGCGCGATCAGTACTCTCCACTTT	CASSPGAISTLHF	many	TRBJ1-6	TRBV28	-
TGTGCCAGCAGCGGAACAGGGCTAGGAGCTTTCTTT	CASSGTGLGAFF	-	TRBJ1-1	TRBV25-1	-